This is a list of T cell receptor beta chains from one sample in a study of cytomegalovirus exposure and HLA in healthy donors. Profiled with immunoSEQ multiplex PCR; TCRdb holds only in-frame clones, not every one. The top ten hold about 1.2% of the sample, which has about 240,000 clones, approximately 86% seen once. What was sequenced was PBMCs. These TCRs come from a woman in her 30s in good health and CMV-seropositive. CDR3s include the opening cysteine and the closing phenylalanine or tryptophan. Fields, in order: CDR3 length, V gene, CDR3 protein.

CDR3 length: 14; V gene: TRBV21-1; CDR3 protein: CASSKGSAQETQYF
CDR3 length: 18; V gene: TRBV27; CDR3 protein: CASNPDRGRPGGNYGYTF
CDR3 length: 17; V gene: TRBV28; CDR3 protein: CASSLSLAGEATDTQYF
CDR3 length: 15; V gene: TRBV7-9; CDR3 protein: CASSLVTSLGDTQYF
CDR3 length: 12; V gene: TRBV29-1; CDR3 protein: CSGGLSTDTQYF
CDR3 length: 14; V gene: TRBV27; CDR3 protein: CASSARSYQETQYF
CDR3 length: 14; V gene: TRBV10-2; CDR3 protein: CASSSGLVWTEQYF
CDR3 length: 15; V gene: TRBV29-1; CDR3 protein: CSVGTSGSSYNEQFF
CDR3 length: 13; V gene: TRBV15; CDR3 protein: CATSWSGQGGYTF
CDR3 length: 14; V gene: TRBV6-6; CDR3 protein: CASWGLAASYEQYF
CDR3 length: 15; V gene: TRBV9; CDR3 protein: CASSDRQGSGNTIYF
CDR3 length: 16; V gene: TRBV11-3; CDR3 protein: CASSFWGQNPNHGYTF
CDR3 length: 14; V gene: TRBV28; CDR3 protein: CASSFQGGGYGYTF
CDR3 length: 13; V gene: TRBV2; CDR3 protein: CASRADRVDEQYF
CDR3 length: 14; V gene: TRBV11-3; CDR3 protein: CASSLAGGYNEQFF
CDR3 length: 18; V gene: TRBV6-1; CDR3 protein: CASSETRGTGLAKNIQYF
CDR3 length: 15; V gene: TRBV6-1; CDR3 protein: CASSEELGGLNEQFF
CDR3 length: 16; V gene: TRBV25-1; CDR3 protein: CASSDHFGTLNYGYTF
CDR3 length: 15; V gene: TRBV18; CDR3 protein: CASSAITSNTGELFF
CDR3 length: 16; V gene: TRBV28; CDR3 protein: CASSTYGTSSTDTQYF
CDR3 length: 12; V gene: TRBV2; CDR3 protein: CASSGDSKDYTF
CDR3 length: 15; V gene: TRBV6-6; CDR3 protein: CASSYSNTRAYEQYF
CDR3 length: 16; V gene: TRBV14; CDR3 protein: CASSQDLAGISYEQYF
CDR3 length: 15; V gene: TRBV5-1; CDR3 protein: CASSLGGVNTGELFF
CDR3 length: 16; V gene: TRBV15; CDR3 protein: CATSRDRTGGWKTQYF